This is a list of T cell receptor beta chains from one sample in a study of Graves' ophthalmopathy and Graves' hyperthyroidism. TCRdb re-analysed the multiplex PCR reads in MiXCR, keeping a single row per CDR3 protein. The sample records under 60,000 distinct CDR3 sequences, less than 55% being singletons. The sequenced sample was peripheral blood. These receptors were taken from an adult woman with Graves' ophthalmopathy. Each CDR3 is given with its conserved first and last residue. Each record gives: V gene, D gene, clone size, J gene, CDR3 DNA, CDR3 protein. D genes are given only for firm matches. Clone sizes are given selectively: once, few, many, or a class where the clone is expanded.

TRBV27	.	many	TRBJ2-1	TGTGCCAGCAGTTTATCGCCTCGGAATGAGCAGTTCTTC	CASSLSPRNEQFF
TRBV5-4	.	.	TRBJ2-7	TGTGCCAGCAGCATTGGCTCCTTCGACGAGCAGTACTTC	CASSIGSFDEQYF
TRBV24-1	TRBD2	many	TRBJ2-2	TGTGCCACCAGTGACCATAGCGGGAGGGCCGGGGAGCTGTTTTTT	CATSDHSGRAGELFF
TRBV20-1	.	.	TRBJ2-1	TGCCGTGCTACCAAGCAGGGGCATCTTATCAATGAGCAGTTCTTC	CRATKQGHLINEQFF
TRBV19	TRBD1	few	TRBJ2-3	TGTGCCAGTAGTCTCGGGACAGGGAGGGATACGCAGTATTTT	CASSLGTGRDTQYF
TRBV20-1	.	.	TRBJ1-1	TGCAGTGCTAGATCCCGGACAGCTTTCTTT	CSARSRTAFF
TRBV2	.	many	TRBJ2-7	TGTGCCAGCAGTGGCGCTAGCCCCTTCGAGCAGTACTTC	CASSGASPFEQYF
TRBV5-8	TRBD1	.	TRBJ2-5	TGTGCCAGCAGCTCAGACAGGGCTAGCAATCAGCCCCAGTACTTC	CASSSDRASNQPQYF
TRBV6-2/TRBV6-3	.	.	TRBJ1-1	TGTGCCAGCATATCCCCCCCGGGGGCTGAAGCTTTCTTT	CASISPPGAEAFF
TRBV24-1	.	once	TRBJ2-2	TGTGCCACCGGACGGGACAGGGAGCTGTTTTTT	CATGRDRELFF
TRBV19	TRBD1	many	TRBJ1-4	TGTGCCAGTAGTATAGCCCGGGACAGCAATGAAAAACTGTTTTTT	CASSIARDSNEKLFF
TRBV25-1	.	.	TRBJ2-2	TGTGCCAGCAGTAAATACCGCCACACCGGGGAGCTGTTTTTT	CASSKYRHTGELFF
TRBV4-2	.	.	TRBJ1-5	TGTGCCAGCAGCCAAGATTGGAGAGATACGCAGCATTTT	CASSQDWRDTQHF
TRBV7-2	.	many	TRBJ1-5	TGTGCCAGCAGCTTAGTAGGGAGGGCGGCCAGCAATCAGCCCCAGCATTTT	CASSLVGRAASNQPQHF
TRBV7-8	.	.	TRBJ2-7	TGTGCCAGCAGCTTATCGGACACTTACTACGAGCAGTACTTC	CASSLSDTYYEQYF
TRBV30	TRBD1	few	TRBJ1-5	TGTGCCTGGAGTAAGACAGGGGCCTTTAGCAATCAGCCCCAGCATTTT	CAWSKTGAFSNQPQHF
TRBV7-2	TRBD1	.	TRBJ2-7	TGTGCCAGCAGCTTAGAGGGACAGACTTCCTACGAGCAGTACTTC	CASSLEGQTSYEQYF
TRBV5-1	.	few	TRBJ2-7	TGCGCCAGCAGCTCCGAGGGGGGCCCCTACGAGCAGTACTTC	CASSSEGGPYEQYF
TRBV5-1	.	.	TRBJ2-1	TGCGCCAGCAGCTCTTCGCCCCGGACAGATATCGAGCAGTTCTTC	CASSSSPRTDIEQFF
TRBV19	.	many	TRBJ2-1	TGTGCCAGTGGAAGACAGGAGGCAAACAATGAGCAGTTCTTC	CASGRQEANNEQFF
TRBV19	TRBD2	many	TRBJ2-3	TGTGTTTCCCGTGGACTAGCGGCCTCCCGTGGCACAGATACGCAGTATTTT	CVSRGLAASRGTDTQYF
TRBV7-6	TRBD1	.	TRBJ1-6	TGTGCCAGCAGCTACAGGGGTGGGAGTAATTCACCCCTCCACTTT	CASSYRGGSNSPLHF
TRBV7-3	.	.	TRBJ2-2	TGTGCCAGCAGCCCCGGACCAGGAGATGGGGAGCTGTTTTTT	CASSPGPGDGELFF
TRBV12-3/TRBV12-4	TRBD1	many	TRBJ2-1	TGTGCCAGCAGTACCGGGACAGCCTACAATGAGCAGTTCTTC	CASSTGTAYNEQFF
TRBV7-8	.	.	TRBJ2-5	TGTGCCAGCGGCTTGGAGGGGGAGTACCAAGAGACACAGTACTTC	CASGLEGEYQETQYF
TRBV19	.	.	TRBJ2-3	TGTGCCAGTGCCGACGGGACCGCAGATACGCAGTATTTT	CASADGTADTQYF
TRBV3-2	.	few	TRBJ2-7	TGTGCCAGCAGCCAAGGGAGGGGGGGGGGAGGGGTCACCCCCTACGAGCAGTACTTC	CASSQGRGGGGVTPYEQYF
TRBV7-6	.	.	TRBJ1-2	TGTGCCAGCAGCTCCCAGATTAGGGGGGTAGGCTACACCTTC	CASSSQIRGVGYTF